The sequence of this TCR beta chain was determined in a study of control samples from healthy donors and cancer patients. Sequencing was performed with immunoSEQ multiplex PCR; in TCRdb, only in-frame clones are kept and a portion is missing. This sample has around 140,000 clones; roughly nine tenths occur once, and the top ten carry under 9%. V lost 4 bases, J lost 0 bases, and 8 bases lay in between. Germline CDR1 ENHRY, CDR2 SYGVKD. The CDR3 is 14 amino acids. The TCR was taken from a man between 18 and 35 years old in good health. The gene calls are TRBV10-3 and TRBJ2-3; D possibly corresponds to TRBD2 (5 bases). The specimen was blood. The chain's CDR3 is CAISGSGSTDTQYF. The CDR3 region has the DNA TGTGCCATCAGTGGGTCGGGGAGCACAGATACGCAGTATTTT.